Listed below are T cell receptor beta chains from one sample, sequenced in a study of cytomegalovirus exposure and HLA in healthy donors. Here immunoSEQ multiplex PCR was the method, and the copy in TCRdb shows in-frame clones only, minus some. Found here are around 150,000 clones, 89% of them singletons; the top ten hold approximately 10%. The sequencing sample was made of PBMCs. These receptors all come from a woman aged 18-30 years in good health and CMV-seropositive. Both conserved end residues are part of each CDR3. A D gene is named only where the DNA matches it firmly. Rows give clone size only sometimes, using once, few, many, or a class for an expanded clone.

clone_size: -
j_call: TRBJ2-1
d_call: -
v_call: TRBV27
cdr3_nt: TGTGCCAGCAGTTTATGGGGCCCTTCTCCGGGCAATGAGCAGTTCTTC
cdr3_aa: CASSLWGPSPGNEQFF

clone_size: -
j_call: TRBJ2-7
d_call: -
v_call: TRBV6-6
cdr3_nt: TGTGCCAGCAGTTACGGGCAGAGCTACGAGCAGTACTTC
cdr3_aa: CASSYGQSYEQYF

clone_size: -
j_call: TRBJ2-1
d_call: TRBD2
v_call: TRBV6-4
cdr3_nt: TGTGCCAGCAGTGTGTGGGCTAGCGGGAACAATGAGCAGTTCTTC
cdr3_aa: CASSVWASGNNEQFF

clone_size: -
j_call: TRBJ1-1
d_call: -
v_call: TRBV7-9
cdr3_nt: TGTGCCAGCAGCTTTAACCCAGGGTCTGAAGCTTTCTTT
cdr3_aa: CASSFNPGSEAFF

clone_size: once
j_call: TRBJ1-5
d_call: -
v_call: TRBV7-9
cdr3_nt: TGTGCCAGCAGCGCTCAGGGCGATCAGCCCCAGCATTTT
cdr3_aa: CASSAQGDQPQHF

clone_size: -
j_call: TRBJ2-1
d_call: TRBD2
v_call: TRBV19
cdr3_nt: TGTGCCAGTAGTATTAGCGGGAGCGGCTCCTACAATGAGCAGTTCTTC
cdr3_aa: CASSISGSGSYNEQFF

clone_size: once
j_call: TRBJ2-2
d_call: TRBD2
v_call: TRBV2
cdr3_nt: TGTGCCAGCAGTGAAAAGCCTAGCGGGAGGGCCAATTTGGCCGGGGAGCTGTTTTTT
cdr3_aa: CASSEKPSGRANLAGELFF

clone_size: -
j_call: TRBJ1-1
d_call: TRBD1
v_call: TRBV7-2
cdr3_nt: TGTGCCAGCAGCTCGGGACAGATGAACACTGAAGCTTTCTTT
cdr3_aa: CASSSGQMNTEAFF

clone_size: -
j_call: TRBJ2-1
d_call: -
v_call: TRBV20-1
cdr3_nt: TGCAGTGCTGGGAGGAGGGATGAGCAGTTCTTC
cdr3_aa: CSAGRRDEQFF

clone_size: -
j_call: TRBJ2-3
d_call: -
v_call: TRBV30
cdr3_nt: TGTGCCTGGAGTGGTGGGGGCGCCACAGATACGCAGTATTTT
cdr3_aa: CAWSGGGATDTQYF

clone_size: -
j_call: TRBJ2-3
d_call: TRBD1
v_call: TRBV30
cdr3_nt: TGTGCCTGGGCCTCAGGGGGATCCACAGATACGCAGTATTTT
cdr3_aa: CAWASGGSTDTQYF

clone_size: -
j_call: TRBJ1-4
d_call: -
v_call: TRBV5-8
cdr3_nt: TGTGCCAGCAGTACCTCTGGACAGTCTAATGAAAAACTGTTTTTT
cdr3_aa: CASSTSGQSNEKLFF

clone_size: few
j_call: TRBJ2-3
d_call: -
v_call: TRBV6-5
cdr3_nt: TGTGCCAGCAGCCCCGGGACAAAGATAGATACGCAGTATTTT
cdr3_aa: CASSPGTKIDTQYF

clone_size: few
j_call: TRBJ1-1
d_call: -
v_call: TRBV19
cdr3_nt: TGTGCCACCCTAACAGGACTGAACACTGAAGCTTTCTTT
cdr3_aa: CATLTGLNTEAFF

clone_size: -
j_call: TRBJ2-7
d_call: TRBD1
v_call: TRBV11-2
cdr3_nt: TGTGCCAGCAGCTCCCGCCCAGGGGGCTACGAGCAGTACTTC
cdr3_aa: CASSSRPGGYEQYF

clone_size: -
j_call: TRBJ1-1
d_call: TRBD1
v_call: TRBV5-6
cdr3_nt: TGTGCCAGCAGCTGGACGGACAGGGTGAACACTGAAGCTTTCTTT
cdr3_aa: CASSWTDRVNTEAFF

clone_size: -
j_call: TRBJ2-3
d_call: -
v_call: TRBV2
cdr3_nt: TGTGCCAGCCGGGACTTTCCGCAAGATACGCAGTATTTT
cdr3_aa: CASRDFPQDTQYF